These T cell receptor beta chains were read from a single sample in a study of vaccination effects on CD4 cells after COVID-19. Assay: immunoSEQ multiplex PCR; the TCRdb copy retains only in-frame clones and omits some. The sample includes 25,000 to 35,000 clones, 80% to 85% of them seen just once. These receptors lack a known antigen. This material consisted of CD4+ T cells from PBMCs cultured with SARS-CoV-2 spike peptides, taken after COVID-19 vaccination. All receptors derive from a human donor who received a COVID-19 vaccine. Some clones in this sample may be carry-over from other donors' samples. Each CDR3 is given with its conserved first and last residue. The D gene is left open where the match is weak. Rows give clone size only sometimes, using once, few, many, or a class for an expanded clone.

D: NA; V: TRBV18; J: TRBJ1-5; size: NA; DNA: TGTGCCAGCTCACGATCAGCTGGCAATCAGCCCCAGCATTTT; CDR3: CASSRSAGNQPQHF
D: NA; V: TRBV3-1/TRBV3-2; J: TRBJ1-1; size: NA; DNA: TGTGCCAGCAGCCAAGTTGTAGATACTGAAGCTTTCTTT; CDR3: CASSQVVDTEAFF
D: TRBD1; V: TRBV24-1; J: TRBJ1-2; size: few; DNA: TGTGCCACCAGTGGGTTACCTCTGACAGGGAACTATGGCTACACCTTC; CDR3: CATSGLPLTGNYGYTF
D: NA; V: TRBV19; J: TRBJ1-2; size: NA; DNA: TGTGCCAGTACCGCCCGAATAGATAACTATGGCTACACCTTC; CDR3: CASTARIDNYGYTF
D: TRBD2; V: TRBV19; J: TRBJ2-5; size: NA; DNA: TGTGCCAGTAGTCCTCGCGTTCTAGCGGGGGCACAAGAGACCCAGTACTTC; CDR3: CASSPRVLAGAQETQYF
D: NA; V: TRBV3-1/TRBV3-2; J: TRBJ2-3; size: NA; DNA: TGTGCCAGCAGCGTGACTCCGGTTGAAGATACGCAGTATTTT; CDR3: CASSVTPVEDTQYF
D: TRBD2; V: TRBV6-5; J: TRBJ2-5; size: medium-sized; DNA: TGTGCCAGCAGTTACATCGGGCGGGGGGGCCTTGGGACCCAGTACTTC; CDR3: CASSYIGRGGLGTQYF
D: NA; V: TRBV7-8; J: TRBJ1-5; size: NA; DNA: TGTGCCAGCAGCTTAAGAGAACAGGGTCCACTTAGCAATCAGCCCCAGCATTTT; CDR3: CASSLREQGPLSNQPQHF
D: NA; V: TRBV18; J: TRBJ2-3; size: NA; DNA: TGTGCCAGCTCACCGGGGGGGGCGACAGATACGCAGTATTTT; CDR3: CASSPGGATDTQYF
D: NA; V: TRBV7-2; J: TRBJ1-1; size: NA; DNA: TGTGCCAGCAGCCCAGGACCGAACACTGAAGCTTTCTTT; CDR3: CASSPGPNTEAFF
D: NA; V: TRBV5-1; J: TRBJ2-3; size: few; DNA: TGCGCCAGCAGCCTGGGTGGGCTTGGCTCGGATACGCAGTATTTT; CDR3: CASSLGGLGSDTQYF
D: TRBD2; V: TRBV9; J: TRBJ2-5; size: NA; DNA: TGTGCCAGCAGCGTAGCTCCAACTAGCGGGGGGAAAGAGACCCAGTACTTC; CDR3: CASSVAPTSGGKETQYF
D: NA; V: TRBV30; J: TRBJ1-1; size: NA; DNA: TGTGCCTGGAGTGAGCACATGAACACTGAAGCTTTCTTT; CDR3: CAWSEHMNTEAFF
D: NA; V: TRBV21-1; J: TRBJ2-1; size: NA; DNA: TGTGCCAGCAGCAAAGATGGAAGAGACAGGGGGCCCCCGAACAATGAGCAGTTCTTC; CDR3: CASSKDGRDRGPPNNEQFF
D: TRBD1; V: TRBV6-1; J: TRBJ1-1; size: NA; DNA: TGTGCCAGCAGTGTTCTGATGGGACAGGGTAACACTGAAGCTTTCTTT; CDR3: CASSVLMGQGNTEAFF
D: NA; V: TRBV5-5; J: TRBJ1-6; size: NA; DNA: TGTGCCAGCAGTCCTACAGGGAGCTCCTATAATTCACCCCTCCACTTT; CDR3: CASSPTGSSYNSPLHF
D: TRBD2; V: TRBV9; J: TRBJ2-1; size: NA; DNA: TGTGCCAGCAGCGTAGAGGGGACTAGCGTTACTGAGCAGTTCTTC; CDR3: CASSVEGTSVTEQFF
D: TRBD2; V: TRBV2; J: TRBJ2-2; size: NA; DNA: TGTGCCAGCACCTCTCCTAGCGGGTGGAACACCGGGGAGCTGTTTTTT; CDR3: CASTSPSGWNTGELFF
D: NA; V: TRBV19; J: TRBJ1-2; size: NA; DNA: TGTGCCAGTAGTATAGCAGGGAGGGACTATGGCTACACCTTC; CDR3: CASSIAGRDYGYTF
D: TRBD1; V: TRBV30; J: TRBJ1-1; size: NA; DNA: TGTGCCTGGAGGCCTCAAACAGGGGGCACTGAAGCTTTCTTT; CDR3: CAWRPQTGGTEAFF
D: NA; V: TRBV4-1; J: TRBJ1-1; size: few; DNA: TGCGCCAGCAGCCAAGAAAACAGGAACACTGAAGCTTTCTTT; CDR3: CASSQENRNTEAFF
D: TRBD2; V: TRBV5-8; J: TRBJ2-2; size: NA; DNA: TGTGCCAGCAGCTTGGCTAGCGGGGGTTTGAACACCGGGGAGCTGTTTTTT; CDR3: CASSLASGGLNTGELFF
D: TRBD2; V: TRBV7-2; J: TRBJ2-2; size: NA; DNA: TGTGCCAGCAGCCGGTTCGGGACTAGCGGGGGCGGGAACACCGGGGAGCTGTTTTTT; CDR3: CASSRFGTSGGGNTGELFF
D: NA; V: TRBV6-2/TRBV6-3; J: TRBJ1-2; size: NA; DNA: TGTGCCAGCAGTCCGACAGCGGTCTATGGCTACACCTTC; CDR3: CASSPTAVYGYTF
D: TRBD1; V: TRBV6-4; J: TRBJ1-2; size: once; DNA: TGTGCCAGCAGTCTCGACAGGGGGCTTGGCGGCTACACCTTC; CDR3: CASSLDRGLGGYTF
D: TRBD1; V: TRBV11-2; J: TRBJ1-1; size: few; DNA: TGTGCCAGCAGCTCCCAGCGGGACAGGCTTGAAGCTTTCTTT; CDR3: CASSSQRDRLEAFF
D: NA; V: TRBV6-2/TRBV6-3; J: TRBJ1-2; size: NA; DNA: TGTGCCAGCAGTTCAGGTCAGAACTATGGCTACACCTTC; CDR3: CASSSGQNYGYTF
D: NA; V: TRBV6-5; J: TRBJ1-2; size: NA; DNA: TGTGCCAGCAGATTTCAGACAGCCAGTTATGGCTACACCTTC; CDR3: CASRFQTASYGYTF
D: TRBD2; V: TRBV5-4; J: TRBJ2-5; size: once; DNA: TGTGCCAGCAGCTTAAAGCGAGCGGGGGAGACCCAGTACTTC; CDR3: CASSLKRAGETQYF
D: NA; V: TRBV7-3; J: TRBJ1-3; size: few; DNA: TGTGCCAGCAGCTTAAGAGGACAGCCTGGAAACACCATATATTTT; CDR3: CASSLRGQPGNTIYF
D: NA; V: TRBV6-5; J: TRBJ2-3; size: NA; DNA: TGTGCCAGCAGTTACTCGAGAGGGGGCGGGATAGATACGCAGTATTTT; CDR3: CASSYSRGGGIDTQYF
D: TRBD1; V: TRBV7-9; J: TRBJ2-5; size: NA; DNA: TGTGCCAGCAGCCGAGACAGGGTGGAGACCCAGTACTTC; CDR3: CASSRDRVETQYF
D: TRBD1; V: TRBV19; J: TRBJ1-3; size: NA; DNA: TGTGCCAGTGCTCCGGGACAGGGGACGATATTCTCTGGAAACACCATATATTTT; CDR3: CASAPGQGTIFSGNTIYF
D: NA; V: TRBV7-2; J: TRBJ1-2; size: NA; DNA: TGTGCCAGCAGCTTATTAGGACCTAACTATGGCTACACCTTC; CDR3: CASSLLGPNYGYTF
D: NA; V: TRBV11-2; J: TRBJ2-5; size: NA; DNA: TGTGCCAGCAGCTTAATAGTGAGCGGCCAAGAGACCCAGTACTTC; CDR3: CASSLIVSGQETQYF
D: NA; V: TRBV5-1; J: TRBJ2-1; size: NA; DNA: TGCGCCAGCAGCTTGGTACCCAACTACAATGAGCAGTTCTTC; CDR3: CASSLVPNYNEQFF
D: TRBD1; V: TRBV5-1; J: TRBJ1-2; size: NA; DNA: TGCGCCAGCAGCTTGGCCCTAGGGACAGTCCATGGCTACACCTTC; CDR3: CASSLALGTVHGYTF
D: NA; V: TRBV3-1/TRBV3-2; J: TRBJ1-1; size: NA; DNA: TGTGCCAGCAGCTTTGAAGGGCTGGGCACTGAAGCTTTCTTT; CDR3: CASSFEGLGTEAFF
D: TRBD2; V: TRBV18; J: TRBJ2-5; size: NA; DNA: TGTGCCAGCTCATCTAGCGGGGGGGCGAAGACCCAGTACTTC; CDR3: CASSSSGGAKTQYF
D: TRBD1; V: TRBV9; J: TRBJ2-3; size: NA; DNA: TGTGCCAGCAGCACCCCCCTGACAGGGTTCACAGATACGCAGTATTTT; CDR3: CASSTPLTGFTDTQYF
D: NA; V: TRBV6-5; J: TRBJ1-2; size: NA; DNA: TGTGCCAGCAGTTACCAGGCGGTTAACAGTTATGGCTACACCTTC; CDR3: CASSYQAVNSYGYTF
D: NA; V: TRBV6-5; J: TRBJ1-4; size: NA; DNA: TGTGCCAGCAGAGTTGTGGGAGTCGAAAAACTGTTTTTT; CDR3: CASRVVGVEKLFF
D: NA; V: TRBV14; J: TRBJ1-4; size: NA; DNA: TGTGCCAGCAGCGTAAACCGGGACAACGTTGAAAAACTGTTTTTT; CDR3: CASSVNRDNVEKLFF
D: NA; V: TRBV2; J: TRBJ2-3; size: NA; DNA: TGTGCCAGCATGGGGGCGGCGGATACGCAGTATTTT; CDR3: CASMGAADTQYF
D: NA; V: TRBV19; J: TRBJ1-3; size: NA; DNA: TGTGCCAGCGCACGACCGGGCTCTGGAAACACCATATATTTT; CDR3: CASARPGSGNTIYF
D: NA; V: TRBV29-1; J: TRBJ1-2; size: NA; DNA: TGCAGCGTTGATGGTCTTCACGGAGGCTATGGCTACACCTTC; CDR3: CSVDGLHGGYGYTF
D: NA; V: TRBV27; J: TRBJ1-4; size: NA; DNA: TGTGCCACCATGGTGGGCCCCGGAGCAACTAATGAAAAACTGTTTTTT; CDR3: CATMVGPGATNEKLFF
D: NA; V: TRBV2; J: TRBJ1-2; size: NA; DNA: TGTGCCAGCAGACGGACAGCTAACTATGGCTACACCTTC; CDR3: CASRRTANYGYTF
D: NA; V: TRBV7-3; J: TRBJ2-1; size: NA; DNA: TGTGCCAGCAGCTTAAGGGGGACTGACAATGAGCAGTTCTTC; CDR3: CASSLRGTDNEQFF
D: TRBD1; V: TRBV6-1; J: TRBJ1-2; size: few; DNA: TGTGCCAGCAGTGAAGCTGGGACAGGGAACTATGGCTACACCTTC; CDR3: CASSEAGTGNYGYTF
D: TRBD2; V: TRBV18; J: TRBJ2-2; size: NA; DNA: TGTGCCAGCTCACTTTTAGCGGGGATGAACACCGGGGAGCTGTTTTTT; CDR3: CASSLLAGMNTGELFF
D: NA; V: TRBV5-5; J: TRBJ1-1; size: NA; DNA: TGTGCCAGCAGCTCCCGGACGGTCATGAACACTGAAGCTTTCTTT; CDR3: CASSSRTVMNTEAFF
D: TRBD1; V: TRBV5-6; J: TRBJ1-5; size: NA; DNA: TGTGCCAGCAGCCGACAGGGGGGCCAGCCCCAGCATTTT; CDR3: CASSRQGGQPQHF
D: NA; V: TRBV21-1; J: TRBJ2-1; size: NA; DNA: TGTGCCAGCAGAAGGGAGGGACGACCCTACAATGAGCAGTTCTTC; CDR3: CASRREGRPYNEQFF
D: TRBD2; V: TRBV7-2; J: TRBJ2-3; size: NA; DNA: TGTGCCAGCAGCTTGCCTAGCGGTTTTCCAGATACGCAGTATTTT; CDR3: CASSLPSGFPDTQYF
D: TRBD1; V: TRBV27; J: TRBJ2-3; size: NA; DNA: TGTGCCAGCAGTTTATTAGGGACAGGCCTCACAGATACGCAGTATTTT; CDR3: CASSLLGTGLTDTQYF
D: TRBD2; V: TRBV18; J: TRBJ2-1; size: NA; DNA: TGTGCCAGCTCACCCGGACTAGCGGGGGCCCGGGATGAGCAGTTCTTC; CDR3: CASSPGLAGARDEQFF
D: TRBD1; V: TRBV23-1; J: TRBJ2-3; size: NA; DNA: TGCGCCAGCAGTCTGGCAGGGGGCTCGGATACGCAGTATTTT; CDR3: CASSLAGGSDTQYF
D: NA; V: TRBV7-3; J: TRBJ1-1; size: NA; DNA: TGTGCCAGCAGTAAACAAATGATACAGTACACTGAAGCTTTCTTT; CDR3: CASSKQMIQYTEAFF